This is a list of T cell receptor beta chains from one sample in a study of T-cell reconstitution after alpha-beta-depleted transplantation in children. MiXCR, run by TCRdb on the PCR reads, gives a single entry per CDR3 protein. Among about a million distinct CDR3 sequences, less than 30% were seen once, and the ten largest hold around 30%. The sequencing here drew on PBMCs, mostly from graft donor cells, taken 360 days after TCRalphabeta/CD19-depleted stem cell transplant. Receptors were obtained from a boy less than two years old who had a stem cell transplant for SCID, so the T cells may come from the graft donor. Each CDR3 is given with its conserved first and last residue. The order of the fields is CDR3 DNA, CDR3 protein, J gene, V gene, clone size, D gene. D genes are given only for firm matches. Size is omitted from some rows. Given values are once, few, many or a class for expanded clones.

CDR3 DNA: TGCGCCAGCAGCCATGACCTAAACCTGGGCTACAATGAGCAGTTCTTC; CDR3 protein: CASSHDLNLGYNEQFF; J gene: TRBJ2-1; V gene: TRBV5-1; clone size: few; D gene: NA
CDR3 DNA: TGCAGCGTCGCCCCCGCGGGCGCCCGGCCGGGCGACTACGAGCAGTACTTC; CDR3 protein: CSVAPAGARPGDYEQYF; J gene: TRBJ2-7; V gene: TRBV29-1; clone size: NA; D gene: NA
CDR3 DNA: TGCGCCAGCAGCCTGGGGGTCGGCAGGGGAGCAAGGAACACTGAAGCTTTCTTT; CDR3 protein: CASSLGVGRGARNTEAFF; J gene: TRBJ1-1; V gene: TRBV5-1; clone size: NA; D gene: NA
CDR3 DNA: TGTGCCAGCAGCGTAGTGGGACAGAGCTATGGCTACACCTTC; CDR3 protein: CASSVVGQSYGYTF; J gene: TRBJ1-2; V gene: TRBV7-2; clone size: NA; D gene: TRBD1
CDR3 DNA: TGTGCCAGCAGTTTAGTGGCAGGTCGCAATCAGCCCCAGCATTTT; CDR3 protein: CASSLVAGRNQPQHF; J gene: TRBJ1-5; V gene: TRBV12-3/TRBV12-4; clone size: few; D gene: NA
CDR3 DNA: TGTGCCATCAGTGACAGGGACCCACCGGGAGCTTTCTTT; CDR3 protein: CAISDRDPPGAFF; J gene: TRBJ1-1; V gene: TRBV10-3; clone size: few; D gene: NA
CDR3 DNA: TGTGCCAGCCCCCCTGGGCAGAGCACAGATACGCAGTATTTT; CDR3 protein: CASPPGQSTDTQYF; J gene: TRBJ2-3; V gene: TRBV28; clone size: few; D gene: NA
CDR3 DNA: TGTGCCAGCAGTTTGGGCAGAGTAGCGGATGCTGAAGCTTTCTTT; CDR3 protein: CASSLGRVADAEAFF; J gene: TRBJ1-1; V gene: TRBV12-3/TRBV12-4; clone size: few; D gene: NA
CDR3 DNA: TGTGCCAGCAGCCCTCTCCGGGCCCGACAGGCACAAGAGACCCAGTACTTC; CDR3 protein: CASSPLRARQAQETQYF; J gene: TRBJ2-5; V gene: TRBV12-3/TRBV12-4; clone size: NA; D gene: NA
CDR3 DNA: TGCGCCAGCCTCGAGGGGATACGGAACACTGAAGCTTTCTTT; CDR3 protein: CASLEGIRNTEAFF; J gene: TRBJ1-1; V gene: TRBV5-1; clone size: NA; D gene: NA
CDR3 DNA: TGTGCCAGCAGCTTACAGTCAGGGAAGCAGCATTTT; CDR3 protein: CASSLQSGKQHF; J gene: TRBJ1-5; V gene: TRBV7-2; clone size: NA; D gene: NA
CDR3 DNA: TGCAGCGGGACAGGGGGCGAGGAGACCCAGTACTTC; CDR3 protein: CSGTGGEETQYF; J gene: TRBJ2-5; V gene: TRBV29-1; clone size: few; D gene: TRBD1
CDR3 DNA: TGTGCCACCAGCAGAGTAGTCCTAAGAGCCAAAAACATTCAGTACTTC; CDR3 protein: CATSRVVLRAKNIQYF; J gene: TRBJ2-4; V gene: TRBV15; clone size: few; D gene: NA
CDR3 DNA: TGTGCCAGCAGTTTTGGGACTAGCGGGGGGGCATGGACCGGGGAGCTGTTTTTT; CDR3 protein: CASSFGTSGGAWTGELFF; J gene: TRBJ2-2; V gene: TRBV5-6; clone size: NA; D gene: TRBD2
CDR3 DNA: TGCAGTGCACGGATAAGCGGGCTCTACGAGCAGTACTTC; CDR3 protein: CSARISGLYEQYF; J gene: TRBJ2-7; V gene: TRBV20-1; clone size: NA; D gene: NA
CDR3 DNA: TGTGCCAGCAACCCCCACTTGAACACTGAAGCTTTCTTT; CDR3 protein: CASNPHLNTEAFF; J gene: TRBJ1-1; V gene: TRBV7-2; clone size: NA; D gene: NA
CDR3 DNA: TGTGCCAGCAGTCCGACTTTAAACTCCTACAATGAGCAGTTCTTC; CDR3 protein: CASSPTLNSYNEQFF; J gene: TRBJ2-1; V gene: TRBV12-3/TRBV12-4; clone size: NA; D gene: NA
CDR3 DNA: TGCAGCGTTGCCTCACTAGCGGGGGTTCTTAGTGAGCAGTTCTTC; CDR3 protein: CSVASLAGVLSEQFF; J gene: TRBJ2-1; V gene: TRBV29-1; clone size: NA; D gene: TRBD2
CDR3 DNA: TGTGCCAGCAGGGGACCCGGCGTCGATGGTTATGGCTACACCTTC; CDR3 protein: CASRGPGVDGYGYTF; J gene: TRBJ1-2; V gene: TRBV12-3/TRBV12-4; clone size: once; D gene: NA
CDR3 DNA: TGTGCCAGCTGCAACGTCGCCAAAAACATTCAGTACTTC; CDR3 protein: CASCNVAKNIQYF; J gene: TRBJ2-4; V gene: TRBV2; clone size: few; D gene: NA
CDR3 DNA: TGTGCCAGCAGCTTAGGTCAGGGAATGGGAGAGCAGTACTTC; CDR3 protein: CASSLGQGMGEQYF; J gene: TRBJ2-7; V gene: TRBV7-6; clone size: NA; D gene: NA
CDR3 DNA: TGTGCCAGCAGCGTGATAGCGGGGGGGCGCGGTGAGCAGTTCTTC; CDR3 protein: CASSVIAGGRGEQFF; J gene: TRBJ2-1; V gene: TRBV28; clone size: few; D gene: TRBD2
CDR3 DNA: TGTGCCAGCAGTTTGCGTGGGGGTACCGGGGAGCTGTTTTTT; CDR3 protein: CASSLRGGTGELFF; J gene: TRBJ2-2; V gene: TRBV12-3/TRBV12-4; clone size: many; D gene: NA
CDR3 DNA: TGTGCCAGCAGTATCCCACGACCCACAGTGGGGGTAACTGAAGCTTTCTTT; CDR3 protein: CASSIPRPTVGVTEAFF; J gene: TRBJ1-1; V gene: TRBV28; clone size: few; D gene: NA
CDR3 DNA: TGTGCCAGCAGCTTAGATAGGGGTCGCACAGATACGCAGTATTTT; CDR3 protein: CASSLDRGRTDTQYF; J gene: TRBJ2-3; V gene: TRBV7-2; clone size: many; D gene: NA
CDR3 DNA: TGTGCCAGCAGTTTTAATTCCCGTCTGGCCCAGTACTTC; CDR3 protein: CASSFNSRLAQYF; J gene: TRBJ2-5; V gene: TRBV28; clone size: NA; D gene: NA
CDR3 DNA: TGTGCCACCAGCAGACCGGGGACGTACGAGCAGTACTTC; CDR3 protein: CATSRPGTYEQYF; J gene: TRBJ2-7; V gene: TRBV15; clone size: NA; D gene: NA
CDR3 DNA: TGTGCCAGCAGTTTTGGGGCAGGGGGCGCATCTGGAAACACCATATATTTT; CDR3 protein: CASSFGAGGASGNTIYF; J gene: TRBJ1-3; V gene: TRBV12-3/TRBV12-4; clone size: few; D gene: TRBD1
CDR3 DNA: TGTGCCAGCAGCGGCGAGTGGGCCGTCACCGGGGAGCTGTTTTTT; CDR3 protein: CASSGEWAVTGELFF; J gene: TRBJ2-2; V gene: TRBV7-2; clone size: NA; D gene: NA
CDR3 DNA: TGCGCCAGCAGTATCCAGGGTTCCTACAATGAGCAGTTCTTC; CDR3 protein: CASSIQGSYNEQFF; J gene: TRBJ2-1; V gene: TRBV5-1; clone size: many; D gene: NA
CDR3 DNA: TGTGCCAGCAGCGGTGGGGCTCTAGCTACCGGGGAGCTGTTTTTT; CDR3 protein: CASSGGALATGELFF; J gene: TRBJ2-2; V gene: TRBV7-8; clone size: NA; D gene: NA
CDR3 DNA: TGCAGTGCTCCCCTATGGACAGGCTCCTACGAGCAGTACTTC; CDR3 protein: CSAPLWTGSYEQYF; J gene: TRBJ2-7; V gene: TRBV20-1; clone size: NA; D gene: TRBD1
CDR3 DNA: TGTGCCAGCAGTTACGGGGACAGGGGGCATCGGGCTTTCTTT; CDR3 protein: CASSYGDRGHRAFF; J gene: TRBJ1-1; V gene: TRBV6-5; clone size: few; D gene: TRBD1
CDR3 DNA: TGTGCCAGCAGTTACTCGATCAGAGGTACCGGGGAGCTGTTTTTT; CDR3 protein: CASSYSIRGTGELFF; J gene: TRBJ2-2; V gene: TRBV6-5; clone size: few; D gene: NA
CDR3 DNA: TGTGCCAGCAGATTCCCCCGGGACAGGGGGCACCGGGACTATGGCTACACCTTC; CDR3 protein: CASRFPRDRGHRDYGYTF; J gene: TRBJ1-2; V gene: TRBV6-1; clone size: NA; D gene: TRBD1
CDR3 DNA: TGCGCCAGCAGCTTGGAGGGATCCACTGGAAACACCATATATTTT; CDR3 protein: CASSLEGSTGNTIYF; J gene: TRBJ1-3; V gene: TRBV5-1; clone size: NA; D gene: NA
CDR3 DNA: TGCAGTGCTAGAGAGGCTAGCGTAGGTGCAGATACGCAGTATTTT; CDR3 protein: CSAREASVGADTQYF; J gene: TRBJ2-3; V gene: TRBV20-1; clone size: few; D gene: NA
CDR3 DNA: TGCAGCGTCCTAGATGTGGTAGCGGGGGATTACAATGAGCAGTTCTTC; CDR3 protein: CSVLDVVAGDYNEQFF; J gene: TRBJ2-1; V gene: TRBV29-1; clone size: few; D gene: TRBD2
CDR3 DNA: TGTGCCAGCAGTCACCGGGCGGGGGGCCGTTATGGCTACACCTTC; CDR3 protein: CASSHRAGGRYGYTF; J gene: TRBJ1-2; V gene: TRBV9; clone size: NA; D gene: NA
CDR3 DNA: TGTGCCAGCAGCCGGACTAGTCTTAACACCGGGGAGCTGTTTTTT; CDR3 protein: CASSRTSLNTGELFF; J gene: TRBJ2-2; V gene: TRBV11-2; clone size: few; D gene: TRBD2